Each of the 21 T cell receptor beta chains below was sequenced from the same sample in a study of cytomegalovirus exposure and HLA in healthy donors. PCR used 60 Vbeta primers and 13 Jbeta primers. Libraries were prepared by immunoSEQ multiplex PCR; TCRdb keeps only in-frame clonotypes and omits some of them. Here the sample spans 85,000 to 120,000 clones, under 80% being singletons. The sequencing sample was made of PBMCs. The source of these receptors is a woman in her forties or fifties in good health and CMV-seropositive.

The chain links TRBV4-1 to TRBJ2-3, with no clear D. CDR1 and CDR2 from the germline V gene are MGHRA and YSYEKL. The CDR3 is made up of 15 amino acids. V dropped 4 bases and J dropped 0 bases, with 11 bases sitting between them. CDR3 nucleotide sequence: TGCGCCAGCAGCCGACTCCCGTCCAGCACAGATACGCAGTATTTT. Translation: CASSRLPSSTDTQYF.

The V and J genes are TRBV18 and TRBJ2-1; D perhaps matches TRBD2 (7 bases). CDR3 length: 14 amino acids. Germline CDR1 KGHSH, CDR2 LQKENI. Trimming took 8 bases from V and 1 from J, leaving 12 bases between them. The CDR3, as DNA: TGTGCCAGCCTAGGGGGAGGGTCCTACAATGAGCAGTTCTTC. This encodes CASLGGGSYNEQFF.

The chain couples TRBV30 to TRBJ1-2, with D possibly matching TRBD1 (6 bases). The CDR3 covers 12 residues. Trimming cost V 0 bases and J 8 bases, with 10 bases left between them. Germline-derived CDR1 and CDR2 are GTSNPN and SVGIG (reference sequence). Here the CDR3 DNA reads TGTGCCTGGAGTGTAGCCACAGGGGGCTACACCTTC. Residues: CAWSVATGGYTF.

The rearrangement uses TRBV28 and TRBJ1-2; D might be TRBD1 (6 bases). In germline, CDR1 is MDHEN, CDR2 SYDVKM. V shed 3 bases and J shed 8 bases, with 22 bases lying between them. The CDR3 extends over 16 amino acids. The CDR3 DNA is TGTGCCAGCAGTTTCCCGGCGCTGGGGCAGGGGTCCGGCTACACCTTC. Translating it yields CASSFPALGQGSGYTF.

The gene calls are TRBV19 and TRBJ2-5; D may be TRBD2 (5 bases). The CDR3 is made up of 15 amino acids. Deletions cut 0 bases from V and 5 bases from J, with 13 bases between. The germline V gene has CDR1 LNHDA and CDR2 SQIVND (reference sequence). CDR3 nucleotides: TGTGCCAGTAGTATAGATCCCCGATCTAGCGAGACCCAGTACTTC. It is translated as CASSIDPRSSETQYF.

V and J are TRBV28 and TRBJ2-3; TRBD2 agrees at 8 bases. Unmatched junction bases numbered 9, after V lost 1 base and J lost 6 bases. The CDR3 contains 16 residues. Germline V lookup: CDR1 MDHEN, CDR2 SYDVKM. For the CDR3, the DNA is TGTGCCAGCAGTTTATATGCGGGGGGCAGTATGGATACGCAGTATTTT. It is translated as CASSLYAGGSMDTQYF.

This clone was found many times. The genes are TRBV7-3 and TRBJ2-4, with 14 bases matching TRBD2. Losses at the gene ends were 4 bases for V and 8 bases for J; bases not matched to a gene: 7. Germline V gene data show CDR1 as SGHTA and CDR2 as FQGTGA. The CDR3 is made up of 16 amino acids. CDR3 residues: CASSSRTSGGSHIQYF. In DNA form, the CDR3 reads TGTGCCAGCAGCTCTAGGACTAGCGGGGGGTCCCACATTCAGTACTTC.

This clone was observed a few times. The chain couples TRBV5-8 to TRBJ1-2; TRBD1 matches 7 bases. V shed 0 bases and J 6 bases; nucleotides not matched to a gene: 5. The germline V gene encodes CDR1 SGHTS and CDR2 YDEGEE. The CDR3 has 14 amino acids. CDR3 residues: CASSLVGGSDGYTF. CDR3 coding DNA: TGTGCCAGCAGCTTGGTAGGGGGCTCGGATGGCTACACCTTC. Variable domain in full (rest from reference TRBV5-8 and TRBJ1-2): EAGVTQSPTHLIKTRGQQATLRCSPISGHTSVYWYQQALGLGLQFLLWYDEGEERNRGNFPPRFSGRQFPNYSSELNVNALELEDSALYLCASSLVGGSDGYTFGSGTRLTVV.

Here the CDR3 reads CASSTRDRQETQYF. CDR3 coding DNA: TGTGCCAGCAGCACCCGGGACAGGCAAGAGACCCAGTACTTC. This rearrangement joins TRBV5-6 to TRBJ2-5; 8 bases are a match to TRBD1. Germline CDR1 and CDR2: SGHDT and YYEEEE. J lost 2 bases, V lost 4 bases, and 4 bases had no gene match. This CDR3 comprises 14 residues. Full variable domain (rest looked up from reference TRBV5-6 and TRBJ2-5): DAGVTQSPTHLIKTRGQQVTLRCSPKSGHDTVSWYQQALGQGPQFIFQYYEEEERQRGNFPDRFSGHQFPNYSSELNVNALLLGDSALYLCASSTRDRQETQYFGPGTRLLVL.

Only one count was recorded for this clone. The CDR3 here is CASSLGAGGPRREQFF. CDR3 DNA sequence: TGTGCCAGCAGTTTAGGGGCGGGGGGGCCGCGACGGGAGCAGTTCTTC. This chain uses TRBV27 with TRBJ2-1; 9 nucleotides agree with TRBD2. CDR3 length equals 16 residues. Trimming removed 2 bases from V and 10 bases from J; junction bases left unmatched: 12. Germline values: CDR1 MNHEY, CDR2 SMNVEV (reference sequence).

This clone was picked up a small number of times. The V and J genes are TRBV27 and TRBJ2-7; possible D gene TRBD1, 6 bases. Looked up from germline, CDR1 is MNHEY and CDR2 is SMNVEV (reference sequence). Deletions cut 7 bases from V and 5 bases from J, with 24 bases between. This CDR3 is built from 16 residues. CDR3 loop: CASKEGLGAIGHEQYF. The CDR3 region has the DNA TGTGCCAGCAAAGAGGGGTTGGGGGCAATAGGGCACGAGCAGTACTTC.

The chain joins TRBV7-2 to TRBJ2-3; D gene ambiguous. This CDR3 is 17 amino acids long. The germline V gene has CDR1 SGHTA and CDR2 FQGNSA. Trimming shortened V by 5 bases and J by 0 bases, and 18 bases separated the two germline ends. The CDR3 DNA is TGTGCCAGCAGCACAACCGCGGTTGGGTATAGCACAGATACGCAGTATTTT. Protein product: CASSTTAVGYSTDTQYF. The complete variable domain, with remaining parts taken from reference TRBV7-2 and TRBJ2-3, reads GAGVSQSPSNKVTEKGKDVELRCDPISGHTALYWYRQSLGQGLEFLIYFQGNSAPDKSGLPSDRFSAERTGGSVSTLTIQRTQQEDSAVYLCASSTTAVGYSTDTQYFGPGTRLTVL.

This clone turned up a few times. The chain links TRBV18 to TRBJ2-1; D possibly corresponds to TRBD1 (6 bases). The CDR3 is 12 amino acids. The ends were cut back, 6 bases at V and 7 bases at J, with 10 bases in the middle. Germline V lookup: CDR1 KGHSH, CDR2 LQKENI. The CDR3 DNA reads TGTGCCAGCTCGGAACAGGGAAATGAGCAGTTCTTC. The encoded protein is CASSEQGNEQFF.

The V gene is TRBV28, the J gene TRBJ1-2, with TRBD1 as a possible D gene (6 bases). The germline V and J ends were trimmed by 6 bases and 8 bases, with 19 bases remaining between them. The CDR3 totals 14 residues. Per germline, CDR1 MDHEN and CDR2 SYDVKM. CDR3 sequence: CASSAVMGARGYTF. CDR3 nucleotide sequence: TGTGCCAGCAGCGCTGTGATGGGGGCCCGGGGCTACACCTTC.

With regard to this clone: The sample holds other DNA sequences that translate to the same CDR3. As DNA, the CDR3 is TGTGCCAGCAGCGCGGGACTAGCGGGGAGCACAGATACGCAGTATTTT. Encoded protein: CASSAGLAGSTDTQYF. The rearrangement uses TRBV9 and TRBJ2-3; 13 bases fit TRBD2. The length of the CDR3 is 16 residues. Germline assignment: CDR1 SGDLS and CDR2 YYNGEE. V lost 3 bases, J lost 0 bases, and 1 base stayed unmatched.

The chain has TRBV19 and TRBJ2-2, with TRBD2 identical over 12 bases. This CDR3 comprises 18 residues. The germline V gene encodes CDR1 LNHDA and CDR2 SQIVND (reference sequence). J was trimmed by 0 bases and V by 5 bases; bases with no gene match: 7. The CDR3 DNA reads as TGTGCCAGTAGTTCCTCCGGACTAGCGGGACCGAACACCGGGGAGCTGTTTTTT. It translates to CASSSSGLAGPNTGELFF.

To note about this clone: The junction does not match germline at one end; this may be a read error. Other nucleotide sequences in the sample specify the same CDR3. The J gene is TRBJ2-3, the V gene TRBV5-1; the D is unclear. Germline CDR1 SGHRS, CDR2 YFSETQ. This CDR3 comprises 13 residues. CDR3 sequence: CASSSILTDTQYF. The CDR3, as DNA: TGTGCCAGCAGCTCCATTTTGACAGATACGCAGTATTTT.

This clone was observed a few times. The V and J genes are TRBV4-2 and TRBJ1-3, with D possibly being TRBD1 (5 bases). V was pared by 0 bases and J by 0 bases, with 18 bases between. This CDR3 spans 19 amino acids. The germline V gene has CDR1 LGHNA and CDR2 YNFKEQ. DNA for the CDR3: TGTGCCAGCAGCCAAGATAAGGTCTCTACGGGGGACTCTGGAAACACCATATATTTT. As protein: CASSQDKVSTGDSGNTIYF.

The rearrangement uses TRBV5-5 and TRBJ2-5; weak D call: TRBD2 (5 bases). Trimming pared 6 bases from V and 0 bases from J, leaving 9 bases between. Germline assignment: CDR1 SGHKS and CDR2 YYEKEE (reference sequence). The CDR3 sequence is 13 residues long. The CDR3 region is CASIRDHQETQYF. CDR3 coding DNA: TGTGCCAGCATCCGGGATCACCAAGAGACCCAGTACTTC.

V gene TRBV5-1 combines with J gene TRBJ1-6; the D gene is possibly TRBD1 (5 bases). V dropped 0 bases and J dropped 8 bases, with 9 bases sitting between them. CDR3 size: 14 residues. The germline CDR1 and CDR2 sequences are SGHRS and YFSETQ. CDR3 protein: CASSLAEGDSPLHF. CDR3 in DNA: TGCGCCAGCAGCTTGGCCGAAGGGGATTCACCCCTCCACTTT.

The chain recombines TRBV6-5 with TRBJ2-7; D might be TRBD2 (7 bases). The V end lost 5 bases, the J end lost 4 bases, and 15 bases lay between the germline ends. This CDR3 has 14 residues. In germline, CDR1 is MNHEY, CDR2 SVGAGI. For the CDR3, the DNA is TGTGCCAGCAGTCCCCCGGGGGGCGTGTACGAGCAGTACTTC. Protein: CASSPPGGVYEQYF.